The clone carrying this T cell receptor (beta chain) was recorded many times. This sample is drawn from a study of T-cell reconstitution after alpha-beta-depleted transplantation in children. Molecular barcoding with unique molecular identifiers was used for the TCRbeta library. Each CDR3 protein is one row after TCRdb ran MiXCR on the PCR reads. This sample has about 640,000 distinct CDR3 sequences, with around 17% found just once. This CDR3 is 15 amino acids long. The V end was cut by 7 bases, the J end by 2 bases, with 17 bases between. This receptor was obtained from a human donor who donated a stem cell graft to a child with acute myeloid leukemia. The sample in question was PBMCs from the stem cell graft donor, obtained from the stem cell graft. The chain uses TRBV12-3 or TRBV12-4 and TRBJ2-5; either TRBD1 or TRBD2 may supply D (5 bases each). As DNA, the CDR3 is TGTGCCAGCACCGCGGCCGGGGACGGACAAGAGACCCAGTACTTC. Translation gives CASTAAGDGQETQYF.